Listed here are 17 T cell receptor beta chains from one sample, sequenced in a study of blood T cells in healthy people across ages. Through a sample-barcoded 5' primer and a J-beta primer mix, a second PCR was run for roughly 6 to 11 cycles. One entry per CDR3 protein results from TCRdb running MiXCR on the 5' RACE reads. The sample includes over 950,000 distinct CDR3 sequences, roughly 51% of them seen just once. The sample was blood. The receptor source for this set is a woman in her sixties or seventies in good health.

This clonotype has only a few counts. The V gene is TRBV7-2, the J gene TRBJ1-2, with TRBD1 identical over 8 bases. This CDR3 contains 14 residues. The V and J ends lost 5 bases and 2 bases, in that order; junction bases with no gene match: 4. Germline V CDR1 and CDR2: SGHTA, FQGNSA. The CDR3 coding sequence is TGTGCCAGCAGCCAGGACAGGGTAAACTATGGCTACACCTTC. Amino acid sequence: CASSQDRVNYGYTF.

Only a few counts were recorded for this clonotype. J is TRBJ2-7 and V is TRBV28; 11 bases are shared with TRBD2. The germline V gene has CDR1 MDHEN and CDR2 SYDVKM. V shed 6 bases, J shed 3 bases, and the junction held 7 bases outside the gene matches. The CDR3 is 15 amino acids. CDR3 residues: CASRTGTSGNYEQYF. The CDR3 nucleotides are TGTGCCAGCAGAACTGGGACTAGCGGAAACTACGAGCAGTACTTC.

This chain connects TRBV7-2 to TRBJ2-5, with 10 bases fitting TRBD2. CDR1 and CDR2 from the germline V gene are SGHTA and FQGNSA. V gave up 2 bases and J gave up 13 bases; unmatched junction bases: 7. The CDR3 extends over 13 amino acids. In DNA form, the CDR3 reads TGTGCCAGCAGCTTACTAGCGGGAGAATACCGGTACTTC. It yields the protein CASSLLAGEYRYF. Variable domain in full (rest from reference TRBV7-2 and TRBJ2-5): GAGVSQSPSNKVTEKGKDVELRCDPISGHTALYWYRQSLGQGLEFLIYFQGNSAPDKSGLPSDRFSAERTGGSVSTLTIQRTQQEDSAVYLCASSLLAGEYRYFGPGTRLLVL.

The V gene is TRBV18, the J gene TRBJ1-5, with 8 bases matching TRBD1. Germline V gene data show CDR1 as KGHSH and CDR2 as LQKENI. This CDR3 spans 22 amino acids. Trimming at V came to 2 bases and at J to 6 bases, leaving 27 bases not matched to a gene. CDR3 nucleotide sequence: TGTGCCAGCTCACCATACCGCCGAGGGACAGGCAGGTCCAACACGTTAGGTCAGCCCCAGCATTTT. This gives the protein CASSPYRRGTGRSNTLGQPQHF. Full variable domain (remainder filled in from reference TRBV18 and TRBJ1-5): NAGVMQNPRHLVRRRGQEARLRCSPMKGHSHVYWYRQLPEEGLKFMVYLQKENIIDESGMPKERFSAEFPKEGPSILRIQQVVRGDSAAYFCASSPYRRGTGRSNTLGQPQHFGDGTRLSIL.

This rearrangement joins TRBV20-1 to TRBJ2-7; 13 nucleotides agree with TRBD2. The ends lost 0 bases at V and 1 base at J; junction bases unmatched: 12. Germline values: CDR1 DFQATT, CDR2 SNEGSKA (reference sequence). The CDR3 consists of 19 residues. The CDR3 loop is CSARDAPLPGLAGSYEQYF. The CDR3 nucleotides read TGCAGTGCTAGAGATGCGCCGCTACCGGGACTAGCGGGGTCCTACGAGCAGTACTTC.

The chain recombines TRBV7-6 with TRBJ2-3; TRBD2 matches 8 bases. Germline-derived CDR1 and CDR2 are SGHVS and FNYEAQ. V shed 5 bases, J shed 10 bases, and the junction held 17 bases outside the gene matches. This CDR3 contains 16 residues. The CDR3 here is CASSKPAGGPSPAQYF. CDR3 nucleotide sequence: TGTGCCAGCAGCAAACCGGCGGGAGGCCCCAGTCCTGCGCAGTATTTT.

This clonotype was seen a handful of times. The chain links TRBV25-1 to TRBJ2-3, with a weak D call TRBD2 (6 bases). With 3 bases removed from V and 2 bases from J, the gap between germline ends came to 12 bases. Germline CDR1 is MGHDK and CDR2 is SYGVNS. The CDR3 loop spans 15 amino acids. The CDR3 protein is CASSETREATDTQYF. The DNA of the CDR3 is TGTGCCAGCAGTGAGACCAGGGAGGCCACAGATACGCAGTATTTT.

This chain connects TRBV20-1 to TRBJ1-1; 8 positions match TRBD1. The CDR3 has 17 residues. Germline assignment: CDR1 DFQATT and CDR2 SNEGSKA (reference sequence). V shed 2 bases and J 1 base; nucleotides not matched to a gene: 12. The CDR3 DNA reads TGCAGTGCTAGATCGGCAGGGGGCGTCCTTCCGAACACTGAAGCTTTCTTT. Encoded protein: CSARSAGGVLPNTEAFF.

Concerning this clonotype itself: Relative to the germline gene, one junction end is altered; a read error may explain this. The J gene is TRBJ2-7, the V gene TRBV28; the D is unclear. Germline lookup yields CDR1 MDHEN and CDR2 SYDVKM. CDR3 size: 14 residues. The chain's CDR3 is CASSLPSISYEQYF. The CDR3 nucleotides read TGTGCCAGCAGTTTGCCCTCCATATCCTATGAGCAGTACTTC. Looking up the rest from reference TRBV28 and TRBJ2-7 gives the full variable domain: DVKVTQSSRYLVKRTGEKVFLECVQDMDHENMFWYRQDPGLGLRLIYFSYDVKMKEKGDIPEGYSVSREKKERFSLILESASTNQTSMYLCASSLPSISYEQYFGPGTRLTVT.

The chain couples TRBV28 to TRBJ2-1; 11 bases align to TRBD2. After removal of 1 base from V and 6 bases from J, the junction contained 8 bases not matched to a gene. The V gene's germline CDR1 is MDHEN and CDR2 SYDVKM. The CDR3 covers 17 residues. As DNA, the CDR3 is TGTGCCAGCAGTTTATCCTCACTAGCGGGAGAATCCAATGAGCAGTTCTTC. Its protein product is CASSLSSLAGESNEQFF.

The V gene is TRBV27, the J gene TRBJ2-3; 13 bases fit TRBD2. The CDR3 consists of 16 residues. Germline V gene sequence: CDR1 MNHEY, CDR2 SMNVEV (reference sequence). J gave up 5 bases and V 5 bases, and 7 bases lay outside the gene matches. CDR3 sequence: CASSDRTSGSRDTQYF. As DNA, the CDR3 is TGTGCCAGCAGTGACCGGACTAGCGGGAGTAGAGATACGCAGTATTTT.

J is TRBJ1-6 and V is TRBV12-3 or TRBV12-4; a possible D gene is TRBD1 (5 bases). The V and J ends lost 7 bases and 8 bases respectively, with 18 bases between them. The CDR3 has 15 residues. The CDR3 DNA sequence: TGTGCCAGCAAAATCGGGACGGGCTACGATTCACCCCTCCACTTT. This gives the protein CASKIGTGYDSPLHF.

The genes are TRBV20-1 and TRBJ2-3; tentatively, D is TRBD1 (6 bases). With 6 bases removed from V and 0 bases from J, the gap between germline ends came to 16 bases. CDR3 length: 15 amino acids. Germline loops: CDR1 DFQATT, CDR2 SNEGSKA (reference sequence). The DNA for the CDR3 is TGCAGTGCCACGACAGGAGAGTCTAGCACAGATACGCAGTATTTT. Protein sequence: CSATTGESSTDTQYF.

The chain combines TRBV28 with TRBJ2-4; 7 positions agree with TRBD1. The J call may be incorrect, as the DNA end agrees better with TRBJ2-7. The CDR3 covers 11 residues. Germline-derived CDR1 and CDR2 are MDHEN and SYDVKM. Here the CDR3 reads CAIQGRYEQYF. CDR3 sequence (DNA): TGTGCCATACAGGGGCGCTACGAGCAGTACTTC.

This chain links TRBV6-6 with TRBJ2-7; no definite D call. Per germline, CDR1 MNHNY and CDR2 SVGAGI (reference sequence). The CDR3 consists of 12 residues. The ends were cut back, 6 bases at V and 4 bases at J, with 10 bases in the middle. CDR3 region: CASSSTQYEQYF. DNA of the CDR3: TGTGCCAGCAGCTCCACACAATACGAGCAGTACTTC.

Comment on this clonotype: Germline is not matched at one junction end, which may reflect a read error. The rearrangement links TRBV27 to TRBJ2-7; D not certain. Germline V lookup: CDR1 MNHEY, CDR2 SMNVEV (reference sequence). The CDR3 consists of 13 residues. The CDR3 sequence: CANSLVDGWEQYF. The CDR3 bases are TGTGCCAACAGTTTAGTTGACGGCTGGGAGCAGTACTTC.

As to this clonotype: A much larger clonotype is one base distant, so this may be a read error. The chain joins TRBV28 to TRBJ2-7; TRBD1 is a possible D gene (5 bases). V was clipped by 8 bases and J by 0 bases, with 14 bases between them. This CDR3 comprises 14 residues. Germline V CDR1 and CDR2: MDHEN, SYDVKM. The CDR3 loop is CASGRPGFSYEQYF. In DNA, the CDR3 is TGTGCCAGCGGAAGGCCAGGGTTCTCCTACGAGCAGTACTTC.